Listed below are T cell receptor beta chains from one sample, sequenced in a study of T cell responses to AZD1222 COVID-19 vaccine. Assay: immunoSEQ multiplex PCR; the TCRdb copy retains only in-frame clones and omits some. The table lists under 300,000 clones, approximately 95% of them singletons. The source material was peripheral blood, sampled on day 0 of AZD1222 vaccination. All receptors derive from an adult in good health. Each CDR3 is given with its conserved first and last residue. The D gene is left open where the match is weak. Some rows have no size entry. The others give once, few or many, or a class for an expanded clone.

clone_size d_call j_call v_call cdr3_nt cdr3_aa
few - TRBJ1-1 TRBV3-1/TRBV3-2 TGTGCCAGCAGCCAGGTGGGACCCCCAGGGACTGAAGCTTTCTTT CASSQVGPPGTEAFF
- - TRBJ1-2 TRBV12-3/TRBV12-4 TGTGCCAGCAGTCACGGTACCTATGGCTACACCTTC CASSHGTYGYTF
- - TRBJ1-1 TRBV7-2 TGTGCCAGCACCACGGACACCCCGAACACTGAAGCTTTCTTT CASTTDTPNTEAFF
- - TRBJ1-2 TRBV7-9 TGTGCCAGCAGCCCGACAGTGGATGGCTACACCTTC CASSPTVDGYTF
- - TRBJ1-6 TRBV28 TGTGCCAGCAGTTTGGGGCGATCACCCCTCCACTTT CASSLGRSPLHF
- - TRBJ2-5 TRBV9 TGTGCCAGCAACGGTCAGTCACAAGAGACCCAGTACTTC CASNGQSQETQYF
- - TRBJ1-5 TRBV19 TGTGCCAGTAGATTCGGGGGTAGGAGCAATCAGCCCCAGCATTTT CASRFGGRSNQPQHF
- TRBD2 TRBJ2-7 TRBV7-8 TGTGCCAGCAGCGGCGTAGCGGGGATCTACGAGCAGTACTTC CASSGVAGIYEQYF
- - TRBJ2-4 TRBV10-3 TGTGCCATCAGTGCTGGTCTAGGGGAAGGAAACATTCAGTACTTC CAISAGLGEGNIQYF
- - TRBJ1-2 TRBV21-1 TGTGCCAGCAGCGATACCGGGACAGGGTATGGCTACACCTTC CASSDTGTGYGYTF
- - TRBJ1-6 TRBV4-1 TGCGCCAGCAGCCAAGAACCGGGGCTAGGGTCACCCCTCCACTTT CASSQEPGLGSPLHF
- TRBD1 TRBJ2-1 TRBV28 TGTGCCAGCACCCCGGGACAGTCCTACAATGAGCAGTTCTTC CASTPGQSYNEQFF
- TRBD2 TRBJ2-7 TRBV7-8 TGTGCCAGCAGCTTATTAGGGGAGGGGCGCGAGCAGTACTTC CASSLLGEGREQYF
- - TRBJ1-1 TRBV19 TGTGCCAGTAGTATAGGCGGGAACACTGAAGCTTTCTTT CASSIGGNTEAFF
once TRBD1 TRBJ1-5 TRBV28 TGTGCCAGCAGGCCGCAGGGGACAGCTAATCAGCCCCAGCATTTT CASRPQGTANQPQHF
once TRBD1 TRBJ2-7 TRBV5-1 TGCGCCAGCAGCTGGAACGGACAGGGTTTGTCCGAGCAGTACTTC CASSWNGQGLSEQYF
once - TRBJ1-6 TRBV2 TGTGCCAGCAGGTCGGAGGGGTTGGGTTCACCCCTCCACTTT CASRSEGLGSPLHF
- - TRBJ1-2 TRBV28 TGTGCCAGCAGCTTAATTCCGGGACGATCAGGGGTCTATGGCTACACCTTC CASSLIPGRSGVYGYTF
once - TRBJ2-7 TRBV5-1 TGCGCCAGCAGCTTGGCAAGCCCTCCCTACGAGCAGTACTTC CASSLASPPYEQYF
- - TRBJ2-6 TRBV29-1 TGCAGCGCGTTCTCTGGGGCCAACGTCCTGACTTTC CSAFSGANVLTF